This TCR beta chain was identified in a study of CD8+ T cells in alopecia areata. TCR sequencing used cDNA made by reverse transcription of extracted RNA. Profiling relied on immunoSEQ multiplex PCR, and the TCRdb table lists in-frame clones only, not all of them. The profile shows 35,000 to 45,000 clones, roughly 90% of them singletons. The treatment is: oral pan-JAK inhibitor, 5-10 mg twice daily. This clone has more than one count but fewer than ten. An end of the junction differs from the germline gene, which may be a read error. The sequence came from a human donor with alopecia areata. The sample was CD8+ T cells sorted from blood, taken at week 24, from a patient treated with tofacitinib.

The CDR3 region has the DNA TGCAGCGTCGAAGCTCTAGCGGGGGTTACAGAGACCCAGTACTTC. Its translation: CSVEALAGVTETQYF. The rearrangement joins TRBV29-1 to TRBJ2-5, with 10 positions matching TRBD2. The length of the CDR3 is 15 residues. Looked up from germline, CDR1 is SQVTM and CDR2 is ANQGSEA.